Listed below are T cell receptor beta chains from one sample, sequenced in a study of OX40 agonist ivuxolimab in advanced cancers. This table comes from immunoSEQ multiplex PCR, and its TCRdb copy is limited to in-frame clones, with some not included. In the table there are just over 95,000 clones, 90% of which are singletons. The sample was CD4+ or CD8+ T cells sorted from blood, taken in a trial of the OX40 agonist ivuxolimab. All receptors derive from an adult with an advanced solid tumor such as melanoma, head and neck, liver or kidney cancer. Each CDR3 is given with its conserved first and last residue. D genes are given only for firm matches. The size entry is marked missing in some rows and otherwise reads once, few, many or a size class.

TRBJ2-1	-	-	TRBV12-1	CASSQNRTTLAYNEQFF	TGTGCCAGCAGCCAGAACAGGACAACACTAGCCTACAATGAGCAGTTCTTC
TRBJ2-7	TRBD2	-	TRBV11-2	CASSLDLLGVAGDLDEQYF	TGTGCCAGCAGCTTAGATCTTTTGGGAGTAGCGGGGGATCTGGACGAGCAGTACTTC
TRBJ2-7	-	once	TRBV28	CASTPRHNEQYF	TGTGCCAGCACCCCACGACACAACGAGCAGTACTTC
TRBJ1-6	-	-	TRBV6-1	CASRDRVSNSPLHF	TGTGCCAGCAGGGACAGAGTCAGCAATTCACCCCTCCACTTT
TRBJ1-2	-	-	TRBV13	CASSLDRANYGYTF	TGTGCCAGCAGCTTAGATCGGGCCAACTATGGCTACACCTTC
TRBJ2-2	-	-	TRBV29-1	CSVGQNTGELFF	TGCAGCGTTGGGCAGAACACCGGGGAGCTGTTTTTT
TRBJ2-7	TRBD2	-	TRBV28	CASSTSGPNEQYF	TGTGCCAGCAGTACTAGCGGCCCGAACGAGCAGTACTTC
TRBJ2-1	TRBD2	-	TRBV30	CAWGGLAGANEQFF	TGTGCCTGGGGCGGTCTAGCGGGAGCCAATGAGCAGTTCTTC
TRBJ1-2	-	-	TRBV28	CASTPGGNYGYTF	TGTGCCAGCACCCCTGGGGGAAACTATGGCTACACCTTC
TRBJ1-1	TRBD1	-	TRBV4-2	CASSNGQGATEAFF	TGTGCCAGCAGCAACGGACAGGGCGCCACTGAAGCTTTCTTT
TRBJ2-7	-	few	TRBV2	CASTRIAYEQYF	TGTGCCAGCACCAGGATAGCCTACGAGCAGTACTTC
TRBJ2-1	-	few	TRBV29-1	CSVPAWNEQFF	TGCAGCGTGCCGGCGTGGAATGAGCAGTTCTTC
TRBJ1-1	-	-	TRBV19	CASSIDRTRQAFF	TGTGCCAGTAGTATCGACAGGACCCGGCAGGCTTTCTTT
TRBJ2-1	-	-	TRBV2	CASSELGDNEQFF	TGTGCCAGCAGTGAATTGGGGGACAATGAGCAGTTCTTC
TRBJ2-1	-	-	TRBV5-1	CASSLEGTYNEQFF	TGCGCCAGCAGCTTGGAAGGAACATACAATGAGCAGTTCTTC
TRBJ2-1	TRBD2	-	TRBV28	CASSRTTSGRNNEQFF	TGTGCCAGCAGCCGTACAACTAGCGGGAGGAACAATGAGCAGTTCTTC
TRBJ2-1	TRBD1	-	TRBV27	CASSPRQGAYNEQFF	TGTGCCAGCAGTCCGAGACAGGGAGCCTACAATGAGCAGTTCTTC
TRBJ2-5	TRBD2	-	TRBV30	CAWSLPGLGPQYF	TGTGCCTGGAGCCTACCGGGACTAGGTCCCCAGTACTTC
TRBJ1-6	-	-	TRBV2	CASSAYSYNSPLHF	TGTGCCAGCAGTGCCTATTCCTATAATTCACCCCTCCACTTT
TRBJ2-3	-	-	TRBV7-3	CASSLMGGTDTQYF	TGTGCCAGCAGCTTAATGGGCGGCACAGATACGCAGTATTTT
TRBJ2-7	TRBD2	-	TRBV27	CASSLTREVAYEQYF	TGTGCCAGCAGTTTAACGCGGGAGGTGGCCTACGAGCAGTACTTC
TRBJ1-2	-	few	TRBV30	CAWRAQELDGYTF	TGTGCCTGGAGAGCACAGGAGTTGGATGGCTACACCTTC
TRBJ2-3	-	-	TRBV5-4	CASSDPGSTDTQYF	TGTGCCAGCAGCGACCCCGGGAGCACAGATACGCAGTATTTT
TRBJ1-5	-	-	TRBV19	CASSPPGQLSNQPQHF	TGTGCCAGTAGTCCTCCGGGGCAATTGAGCAATCAGCCCCAGCATTTT
TRBJ2-1	-	-	TRBV11-2	CASSPPMGKQSYNEQFF	TGTGCCAGCAGCCCCCCCATGGGGAAACAGTCCTACAATGAGCAGTTCTTC
TRBJ2-7	-	-	TRBV19	CASSIRQGGSEQYF	TGTGCCAGTAGTATCCGACAGGGAGGTAGCGAGCAGTACTTC
TRBJ2-1	-	-	TRBV25-1	CASSAIEAVKQFF	TGTGCCAGCAGTGCGATTGAAGCGGTAAAGCAGTTCTTC
TRBJ1-2	-	-	TRBV30	CAWSEADSTYGYTF	TGTGCCTGGAGTGAGGCGGACAGCACCTATGGCTACACCTTC
TRBJ2-3	-	once	TRBV7-3	CASSFSVGSTDTQYF	TGTGCCAGCAGCTTCTCTGTGGGTAGCACAGATACGCAGTATTTT
TRBJ2-7	-	-	TRBV6-5	CASEGIRTWEQYF	TGTGCCAGCGAAGGGATCCGAACTTGGGAGCAGTACTTC
TRBJ1-5	-	-	TRBV10-2	CASRHSDGGNQPQHF	TGCGCCAGCAGACATTCTGACGGGGGCAATCAGCCCCAGCATTTT
TRBJ2-6	-	-	TRBV4-1	CASSQITGSTYPGANVLTF	TGCGCCAGCAGCCAAATCACCGGCAGCACCTATCCTGGGGCCAACGTCCTGACTTTC
TRBJ1-4	-	-	TRBV6-1	CASSEAKIPGINEKLFF	TGTGCCAGCAGTGAAGCGAAAATTCCGGGGATTAATGAAAAACTGTTTTTT
TRBJ1-1	TRBD1	-	TRBV5-4	CASSDRDRNEAFF	TGTGCCAGCAGCGACCGGGACAGAAACGAAGCTTTCTTT
TRBJ2-1	TRBD2	-	TRBV7-9	CASSKTSGSYNEQFF	TGTGCCAGCAGCAAGACTAGCGGGAGTTACAATGAGCAGTTCTTC
TRBJ2-2	TRBD1	-	TRBV9	CASSESGTGGFGELFF	TGTGCCAGCAGCGAGTCCGGGACAGGGGGCTTCGGGGAGCTGTTTTTT
TRBJ2-5	TRBD1	-	TRBV9	CASSGRQGSRETQYF	TGTGCCAGCAGCGGCCGACAGGGGAGCCGAGAGACCCAGTACTTC
TRBJ2-7	-	-	TRBV5-6	CASSLGQVRDYEQYF	TGTGCCAGCAGCTTGGGGCAGGTCAGGGACTACGAGCAGTACTTC
TRBJ1-5	-	-	TRBV28	CASKVGGRANQPQHF	TGTGCCAGCAAGGTGGGGGGCAGGGCTAATCAGCCCCAGCATTTT
TRBJ2-3	-	-	TRBV6-1	CASSDGQGATDTQYF	TGTGCCAGCAGTGACGGTCAGGGAGCCACAGATACGCAGTATTTT
TRBJ2-2	-	-	TRBV30	CAFLGGAYTGELFF	TGTGCCTTCCTGGGGGGCGCCTACACCGGGGAGCTGTTTTTT
TRBJ1-5	TRBD1	-	TRBV5-8	CASSWDRNQPQHF	TGTGCCAGCAGCTGGGACAGAAATCAGCCCCAGCATTTT
TRBJ2-1	-	-	TRBV30	CAWSPGKVYNEQFF	TGTGCCTGGAGTCCAGGGAAGGTTTACAATGAGCAGTTCTTC
TRBJ2-2	TRBD1	once	TRBV5-6	CASSRRTGLNTGELFF	TGTGCCAGCTCGAGAAGGACAGGGTTGAACACCGGGGAGCTGTTTTTT
TRBJ2-7	-	-	TRBV4-2	CASSQDSSQTYEQYF	TGTGCCAGCAGCCAAGACAGTTCACAAACCTACGAGCAGTACTTC
TRBJ1-5	TRBD1	-	TRBV19	CASSTGGPQHF	TGTGCCAGTAGCACAGGGGGGCCCCAGCATTTT
TRBJ1-1	-	-	TRBV5-1	CASSLGGVGANTEAFF	TGCGCCAGCAGCTTGGGAGGGGTCGGCGCGAACACTGAAGCTTTCTTT
TRBJ2-1	TRBD2	-	TRBV10-1	CASSPSGSYNEQFF	TGCGCCAGCAGCCCTAGCGGGAGTTACAATGAGCAGTTCTTC
TRBJ2-7	-	-	TRBV11-2	CASSLGRQDYEQYF	TGTGCCAGCAGCTTAGGAAGGCAGGACTACGAGCAGTACTTC
TRBJ2-1	-	-	TRBV27	CASSLDVAHEQFF	TGTGCCAGCAGTTTAGATGTAGCCCATGAGCAGTTCTTC
TRBJ2-3	-	-	TRBV18	CASSPPDSVFPDTQYF	TGTGCCAGCTCACCTCCGGACAGCGTGTTCCCAGATACGCAGTATTTT
TRBJ2-1	-	once	TRBV19	CASSIGGVYNEQFF	TGTGCCAGTAGTATTGGAGGGGTCTACAATGAGCAGTTCTTC
TRBJ2-1	TRBD1	-	TRBV15	CATSGQGSYNEQFF	TGTGCCACCAGTGGACAGGGGTCCTACAATGAGCAGTTCTTC
TRBJ1-1	-	-	TRBV18	CASSPETSEAFF	TGTGCCAGCTCACCAGAGACAAGTGAAGCTTTCTTT
TRBJ2-2	TRBD2	-	TRBV7-3	CASRLAGATGELFF	TGTGCCAGCCGCCTAGCGGGAGCCACCGGGGAGCTGTTTTTT
TRBJ2-7	TRBD1	-	TRBV7-9	CASRPGGASYEQYF	TGTGCCAGCAGGCCAGGGGGCGCATCCTACGAGCAGTACTTC
TRBJ1-2	TRBD1	-	TRBV10-3	CAISESGGGYGYTF	TGTGCCATCAGTGAATCAGGGGGCGGCTATGGCTACACCTTC
TRBJ2-5	TRBD1	-	TRBV11-1	CASSRYRGEQYF	TGTGCCAGCAGCCGCTACAGGGGGGAGCAGTACTTC
TRBJ1-2	-	-	TRBV19	CASSIKVTQRGYTF	TGTGCCAGTAGTATAAAGGTGACGCAACGTGGCTACACCTTC
TRBJ1-5	-	-	TRBV7-2	CASSTGTLGQPQHF	TGTGCCAGCAGCACCGGGACCTTAGGTCAGCCCCAGCATTTT